This T cell receptor beta chain was captured by sequencing in a study of tissue T cells after allogeneic stem cell transplantation. Regarding the study as a whole: Limitations included a small, clinically heterogeneous cohort and limited sampling depth. Shared clones across patients were few; motif clustering revealed tissue-specific shared signatures.

Sequenced by immunoSEQ multiplex PCR; TCRdb stores in-frame clones only, minus some. The data contain some 6,600 clones, less than 55% of them singletons. Comments on this clone: Its antigen is as yet unknown. The genes are named according to mouse. The read ends 1 residue shy of where the CDR3 ends; the end is completed using the germline J gene.

The time point is: mouse harvest day 7 after allogeneic transplant. Mouse grafts combined 10^7 T-cell-depleted bone marrow cells with 10^6 splenic CD5+ T cells. Tissues came from B6→BALB/c major-mismatch GVHD mice at day 7 or 14. Per germline, CDR1 KGHPV and CDR2 FQNQEV (reference sequence). This CDR3 has 14 residues. Deletions cut 4 bases from V and 0 bases from J, with 9 bases between. This clonotype was sampled from a female BALB/c mouse given C57BL/6 T cells with graft-versus-host disease after an allogeneic hematopoietic cell transplant. The source material was lymph node tissue. The chain links TRBV26 to TRBJ1-1; perhaps TRBD1 as D (5 bases). CDR3 DNA, as far as it was read: TGTGCCAGCAGTCGCAGGGTTGCAAACACAGAAGTCTTC. Its translation: CASSRRVANTEVF. The complete CDR3 protein is CASSRRVANTEVFF. Using reference TRBV26 and TRBJ1-1 for the parts outside the CDR3, the full variable domain is NSKVIQTPRYLVKGQGQKAKMRCIPEKGHPVVFWYQQNKNNEFKFLINFQNQEVLQQIDMTEKRFSAECPSNSPCSLEIQSSEAGDSALYLCASSRRVANTEVFFGKGTRLTVV.